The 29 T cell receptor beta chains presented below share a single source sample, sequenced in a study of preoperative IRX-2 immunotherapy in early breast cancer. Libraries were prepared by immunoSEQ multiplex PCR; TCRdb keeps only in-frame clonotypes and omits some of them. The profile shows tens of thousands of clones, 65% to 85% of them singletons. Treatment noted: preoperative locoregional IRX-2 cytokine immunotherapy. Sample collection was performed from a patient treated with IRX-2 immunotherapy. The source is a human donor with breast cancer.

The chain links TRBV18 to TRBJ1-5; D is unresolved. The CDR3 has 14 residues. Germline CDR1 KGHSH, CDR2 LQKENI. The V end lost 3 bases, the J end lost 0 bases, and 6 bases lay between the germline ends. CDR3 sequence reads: CASSPADSNQPQHF. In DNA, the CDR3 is TGTGCCAGCTCACCGGCAGATAGCAATCAGCCCCAGCATTTT. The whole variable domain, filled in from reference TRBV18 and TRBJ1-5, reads NAGVMQNPRHLVRRRGQEARLRCSPMKGHSHVYWYRQLPEEGLKFMVYLQKENIIDESGMPKERFSAEFPKEGPSILRIQQVVRGDSAAYFCASSPADSNQPQHFGDGTRLSIL.

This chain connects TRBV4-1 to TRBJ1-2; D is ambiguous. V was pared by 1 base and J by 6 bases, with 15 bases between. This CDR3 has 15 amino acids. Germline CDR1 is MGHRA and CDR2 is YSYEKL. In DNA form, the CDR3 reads TGCGCCAGCAGCCAAGCCTTACATAGGGAGGATGGCTACACCTTC. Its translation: CASSQALHREDGYTF.

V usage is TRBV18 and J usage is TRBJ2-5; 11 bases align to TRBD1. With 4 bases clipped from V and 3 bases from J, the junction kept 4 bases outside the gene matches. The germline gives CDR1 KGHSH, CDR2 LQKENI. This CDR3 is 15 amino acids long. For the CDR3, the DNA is TGTGCCAGCTCACTGTGGACAGGGGGCGAAGAGACCCAGTACTTC. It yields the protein CASSLWTGGEETQYF. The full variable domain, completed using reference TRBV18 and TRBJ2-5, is NAGVMQNPRHLVRRRGQEARLRCSPMKGHSHVYWYRQLPEEGLKFMVYLQKENIIDESGMPKERFSAEFPKEGPSILRIQQVVRGDSAAYFCASSLWTGGEETQYFGPGTRLLVL.

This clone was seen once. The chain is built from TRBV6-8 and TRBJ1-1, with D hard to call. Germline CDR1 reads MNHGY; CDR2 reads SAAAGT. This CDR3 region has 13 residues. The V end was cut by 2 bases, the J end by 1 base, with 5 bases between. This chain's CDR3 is CASSYDANTEAFF. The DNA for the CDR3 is TGTGCCAGCAGTTACGACGCGAACACTGAAGCTTTCTTT.

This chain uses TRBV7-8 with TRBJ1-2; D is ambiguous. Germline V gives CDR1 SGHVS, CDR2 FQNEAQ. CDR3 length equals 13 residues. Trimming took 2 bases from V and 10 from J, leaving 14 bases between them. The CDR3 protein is CASSLTWRRDYTF. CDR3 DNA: TGTGCCAGCAGCTTAACATGGCGTCGGGACTACACCTTC.

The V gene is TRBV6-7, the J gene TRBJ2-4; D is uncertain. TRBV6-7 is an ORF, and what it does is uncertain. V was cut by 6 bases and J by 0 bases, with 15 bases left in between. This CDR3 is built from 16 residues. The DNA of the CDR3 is TGTGCCAGCAGCCCCGCGGTCCTTCTAGCCAAAAACATTCAGTACTTC. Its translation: CASSPAVLLAKNIQYF.

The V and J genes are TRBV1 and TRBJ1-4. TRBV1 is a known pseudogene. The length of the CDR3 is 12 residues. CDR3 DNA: TGCGCCAGCAGCTTAACCCGTGAAAAACTGTTTTTT. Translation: CASSLTREKLFF.

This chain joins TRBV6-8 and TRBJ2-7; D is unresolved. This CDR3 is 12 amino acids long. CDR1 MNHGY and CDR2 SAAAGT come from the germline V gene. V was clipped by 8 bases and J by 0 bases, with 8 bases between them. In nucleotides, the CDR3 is TGTGCCAGCGGACGGCCCTCCTACGAGCAGTACTTC. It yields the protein CASGRPSYEQYF.

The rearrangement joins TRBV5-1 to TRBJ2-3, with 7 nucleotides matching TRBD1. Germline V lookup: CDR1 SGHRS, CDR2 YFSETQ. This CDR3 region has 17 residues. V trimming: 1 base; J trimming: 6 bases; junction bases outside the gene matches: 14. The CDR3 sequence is CASSLPPGGPEADTQYF. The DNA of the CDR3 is TGCGCCAGCAGCTTGCCCCCAGGGGGACCTGAGGCGGATACGCAGTATTTT.

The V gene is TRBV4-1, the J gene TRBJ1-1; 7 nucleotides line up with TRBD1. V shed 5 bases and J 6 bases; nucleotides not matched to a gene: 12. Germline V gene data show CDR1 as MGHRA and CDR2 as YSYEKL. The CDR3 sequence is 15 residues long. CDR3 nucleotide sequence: TGCGCCAGCAGCTCAAACAGGGGCTGGTTGGCTGAAGCTTTCTTT. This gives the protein CASSSNRGWLAEAFF.

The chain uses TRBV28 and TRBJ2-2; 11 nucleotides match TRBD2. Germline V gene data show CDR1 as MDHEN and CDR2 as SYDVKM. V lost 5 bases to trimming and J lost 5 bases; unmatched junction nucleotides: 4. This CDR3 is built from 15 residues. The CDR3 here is CASSTSGGWTGELFF. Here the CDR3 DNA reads TGTGCCAGCAGTACTAGCGGGGGCTGGACCGGGGAGCTGTTTTTT.

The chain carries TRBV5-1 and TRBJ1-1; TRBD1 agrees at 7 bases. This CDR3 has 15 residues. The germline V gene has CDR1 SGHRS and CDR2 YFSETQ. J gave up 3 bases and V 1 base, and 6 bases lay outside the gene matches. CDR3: CASSLWGTEDTEAFF. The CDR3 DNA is TGCGCCAGCAGCTTGTGGGGGACAGAGGACACTGAAGCTTTCTTT.

In nucleotides, the CDR3 is TGCGCCAGCAGCCAAGCCGGGGGCTCTGGAAACACCATATATTTT. Translating gives CASSQAGGSGNTIYF. The chain recombines TRBV1 with TRBJ1-3. TRBV1 is annotated as a pseudogene. The CDR3 sequence is 15 residues long.

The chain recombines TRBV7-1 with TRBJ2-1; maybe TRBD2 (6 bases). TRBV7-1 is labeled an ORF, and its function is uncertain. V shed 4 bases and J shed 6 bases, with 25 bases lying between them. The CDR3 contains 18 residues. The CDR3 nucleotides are TGTGCCAGCAGCTGGCCCCCCTCCGGGACTTGGGGAGGCAATGAGCAGTTCTTC. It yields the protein CASSWPPSGTWGGNEQFF.

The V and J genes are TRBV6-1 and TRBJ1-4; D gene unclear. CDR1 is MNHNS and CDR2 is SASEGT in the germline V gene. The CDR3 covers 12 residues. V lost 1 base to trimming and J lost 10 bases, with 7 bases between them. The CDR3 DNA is TGTGCCAGCAGTGAAGGACCCGGAAAACTGTTTTTT. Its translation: CASSEGPGKLFF.

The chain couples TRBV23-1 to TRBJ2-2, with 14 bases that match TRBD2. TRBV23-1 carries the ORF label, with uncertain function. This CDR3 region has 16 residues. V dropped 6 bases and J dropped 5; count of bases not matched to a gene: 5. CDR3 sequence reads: CASRSRLAGGTGELFF. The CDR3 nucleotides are TGCGCCAGCAGATCACGACTAGCGGGGGGGACCGGGGAGCTGTTTTTT.

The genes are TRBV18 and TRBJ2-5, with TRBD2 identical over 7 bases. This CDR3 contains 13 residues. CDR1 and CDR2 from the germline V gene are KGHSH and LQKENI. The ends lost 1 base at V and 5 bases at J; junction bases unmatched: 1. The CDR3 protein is CASSPLGGETQYF. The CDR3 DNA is TGTGCCAGCTCACCACTGGGGGGGGAGACCCAGTACTTC.

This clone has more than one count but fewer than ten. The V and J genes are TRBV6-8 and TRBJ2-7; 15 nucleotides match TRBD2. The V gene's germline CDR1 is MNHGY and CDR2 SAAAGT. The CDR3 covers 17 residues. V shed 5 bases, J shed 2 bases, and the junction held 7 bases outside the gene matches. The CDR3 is CASSAGTSGGLTYEQYF. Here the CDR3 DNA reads TGTGCCAGCAGTGCCGGGACTAGCGGGGGGCTTACCTACGAGCAGTACTTC.

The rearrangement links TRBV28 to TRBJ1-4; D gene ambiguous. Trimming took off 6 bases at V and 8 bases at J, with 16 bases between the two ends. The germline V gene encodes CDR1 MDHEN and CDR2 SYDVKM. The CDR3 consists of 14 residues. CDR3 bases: TGTGCCAGCAGCCCGGCGTCGGCAGTCGAAAAACTGTTTTTT. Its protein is CASSPASAVEKLFF.

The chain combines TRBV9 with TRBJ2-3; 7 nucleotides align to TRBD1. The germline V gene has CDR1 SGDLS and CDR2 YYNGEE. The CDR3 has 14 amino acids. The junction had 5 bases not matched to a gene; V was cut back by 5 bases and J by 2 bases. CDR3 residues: CASSWDRFTDTQYF. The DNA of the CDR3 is TGTGCCAGCAGTTGGGACAGATTCACAGATACGCAGTATTTT.

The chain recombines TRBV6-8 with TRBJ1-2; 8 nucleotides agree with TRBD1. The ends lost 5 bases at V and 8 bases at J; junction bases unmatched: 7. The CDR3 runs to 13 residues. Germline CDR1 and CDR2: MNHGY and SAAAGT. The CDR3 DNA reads TGTGCCAGCAGTCTTGGACAGGGATGGGGCTACACCTTC. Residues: CASSLGQGWGYTF.

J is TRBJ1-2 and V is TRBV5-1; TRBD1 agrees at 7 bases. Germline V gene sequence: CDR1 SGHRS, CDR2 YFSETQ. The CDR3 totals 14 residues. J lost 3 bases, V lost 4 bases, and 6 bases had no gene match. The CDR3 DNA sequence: TGCGCCAGCAGCGGACAGGTACCTGACTATGGCTACACCTTC. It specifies CASSGQVPDYGYTF.

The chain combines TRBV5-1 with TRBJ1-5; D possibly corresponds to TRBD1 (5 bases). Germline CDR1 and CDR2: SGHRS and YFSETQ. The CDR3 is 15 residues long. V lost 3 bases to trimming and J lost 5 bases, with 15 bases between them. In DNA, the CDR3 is TGCGCCAGCAGCTCTGGGCGGGGAGGGGATCAGCCCCAGCATTTT. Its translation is CASSSGRGGDQPQHF.

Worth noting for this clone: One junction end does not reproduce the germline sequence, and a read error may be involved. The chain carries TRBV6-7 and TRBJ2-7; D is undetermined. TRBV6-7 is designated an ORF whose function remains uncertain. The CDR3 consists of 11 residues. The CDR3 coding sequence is TGTGCTAGCAGGCACCACGGGGAGCAGTACTTC. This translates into CASRHHGEQYF.

The CDR3 DNA reads as TGTGCCAGCAGCTTAAACCAGGGGGCAAACACTGAAGCTTTCTTT. Protein product: CASSLNQGANTEAFF. This rearrangement joins TRBV7-1 to TRBJ1-1; 8 bases map to TRBD1. TRBV7-1 is flagged as an ORF with uncertain function. V dropped 4 bases and J dropped 2; count of bases not matched to a gene: 6. The CDR3 runs 15 residues.

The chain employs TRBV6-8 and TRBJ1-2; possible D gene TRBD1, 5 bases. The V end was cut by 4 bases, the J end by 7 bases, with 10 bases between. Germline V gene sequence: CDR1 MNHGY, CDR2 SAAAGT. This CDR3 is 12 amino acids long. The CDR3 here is CASSWQGFGYTF. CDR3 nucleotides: TGTGCCAGCAGTTGGCAGGGCTTTGGCTACACCTTC.

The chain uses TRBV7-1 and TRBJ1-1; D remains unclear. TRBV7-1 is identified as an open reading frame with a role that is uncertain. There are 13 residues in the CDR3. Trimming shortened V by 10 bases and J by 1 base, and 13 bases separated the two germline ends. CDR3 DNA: TGTGCCACTCGACGGAGCACGAACACTGAAGCTTTCTTT. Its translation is CATRRSTNTEAFF.

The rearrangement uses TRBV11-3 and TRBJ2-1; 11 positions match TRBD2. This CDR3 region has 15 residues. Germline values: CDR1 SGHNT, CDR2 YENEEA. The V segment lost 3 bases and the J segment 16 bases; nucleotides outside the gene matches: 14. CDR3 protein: CASSLELAGVSHGFF. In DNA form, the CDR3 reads TGTGCCAGCAGCTTGGAACTAGCGGGAGTTAGTCATGGATTCTTC.

The CDR3 bases are TGCGCCAGCAGCTTGCCCCGGATTAGCCCTCCCGGCACAGATACGCAGTATTTT. Its protein product is CASSLPRISPPGTDTQYF. The J gene is TRBJ2-3, the V gene TRBV5-1; D is undetermined. The V end was cut by 1 base, the J end by 1 base, with 19 bases between. The CDR3 contains 18 residues. Germline CDR1 and CDR2: SGHRS and YFSETQ. The whole variable domain, remainder taken from reference TRBV5-1 and TRBJ2-3, is KAGVTQTPRYLIKTRGQQVTLSCSPISGHRSVSWYQQTPGQGLQFLFEYFSETQRNKGNFPGRFSGRQFSNSRSEMNVSTLELGDSALYLCASSLPRISPPGTDTQYFGPGTRLTVL.